This is a list of T cell receptor beta chains from one sample in a study of T cells after yellow fever vaccination. One entry per CDR3 protein results from TCRdb running MiXCR on the 5' RACE reads. This sample has 250,000 or so distinct CDR3 sequences, with about 3.9% found just once. The specimen was PBMCs, collected 15 days after the yellow fever booster vaccination. These receptors originate from a man younger than 35 who received the YFV17D yellow fever vaccine. CDR3s include the opening cysteine and the closing phenylalanine or tryptophan. The order of the fields is CDR3 DNA, CDR3 protein, clone size, J gene, V gene, D gene. A D gene is named only where the DNA matches it firmly. Size is omitted from some rows. Given values are once, few, many or a class for expanded clones.

TGCGCCAGCAGCCATCTAGCGGGGGGCGGGGATGAGCAGTTCTTC CASSHLAGGGDEQFF many TRBJ2-1 TRBV4-1 TRBD2
TGCGCCAGCAGCGGGCCCGGGGACACTGAAGCTTTCTTT CASSGPGDTEAFF many TRBJ1-1 TRBV5-1 .
TGTGCCAGCAATGTACAGAACACCGGGGAGCTGTTTTTT CASNVQNTGELFF many TRBJ2-2 TRBV2 .
TGTGCCAGCAGCCAAGCCCTATTAGGGCCCTCCTACAATGAGCAGTTCTTC CASSQALLGPSYNEQFF many TRBJ2-1 TRBV4-2 .
TGCGCCAGCAGCACAGGGGGCTTGAACACTGAAGCTTTCTTT CASSTGGLNTEAFF many TRBJ1-1 TRBV5-1 TRBD1
TGTGCCAGCAGGGAACAGGGCTCTGGGGCCAACGTCCTGACTTTC CASREQGSGANVLTF many TRBJ2-6 TRBV7-8 .
TGTGCCATCAGTGGGGGACAGGGGAAGGGGCTGAACACTGAAGCTTTCTTT CAISGGQGKGLNTEAFF few TRBJ1-1 TRBV10-3 TRBD1
TGCGCCAGCCGGGACAGACCCTTTACTAGCACAGATACGCAGTATTTT CASRDRPFTSTDTQYF many TRBJ2-3 TRBV5-1 TRBD1
TGTGCCAGTTATAGCGTGGGAGGCGGAGAGACCCAGTACTTC CASYSVGGGETQYF many TRBJ2-5 TRBV2 .
TGTGCCAGCAGCTTGGGACAGCAGAACACTGAAGCTTTCTTT CASSLGQQNTEAFF many TRBJ1-1 TRBV5-4 .
TGTGCCAGCAGCCACAAACAGGGGCCTGAGTCACCCCTCCACTTT CASSHKQGPESPLHF many TRBJ1-6 TRBV4-2 TRBD1
TGCAGTGCGCGACAGGGGGCCGAAAACATTCAGTACTTC CSARQGAENIQYF many TRBJ2-4 TRBV20-1 TRBD1
TGCGCCAGCAGCTTGGGAGGCGGACTAGGATCGGATGAGCAGTTCTTC CASSLGGGLGSDEQFF many TRBJ2-1 TRBV5-1 TRBD2
TGTGCCAGCAGCTCCCAGTCCTACAATGAGCAGTTCTTC CASSSQSYNEQFF few TRBJ2-1 TRBV5-8 .
TGTGCCAGCAGTCCTGGACAGGCCCAGTCGTATGAAAAACTGTTTTTT CASSPGQAQSYEKLFF . TRBJ1-4 TRBV28 TRBD1
TGCAGCGTTGAAGATAGGGACAGGGGGAACACTGAAGCTTTCTTT CSVEDRDRGNTEAFF many TRBJ1-1 TRBV29-1 TRBD1
TGTGCCAGCAGTTACCCCCCCCCCTCACGGAGCAATCAGCCCCAGCATTTT CASSYPPPSRSNQPQHF few TRBJ1-5 TRBV6-2/TRBV6-3 .
TGTGCCAGCAGCCGGGGACTAGCGGGGGGGCCCGTCCAAGAGACCCAGTACTTC CASSRGLAGGPVQETQYF many TRBJ2-5 TRBV7-2 TRBD2
TGTGCCAGCAGCACGGACCCAAACACCGGGGAGCTGTTTTTT CASSTDPNTGELFF many TRBJ2-2 TRBV11-2 .
TGCAGTGCTAGAGATCTATATAGCGGGGGTCAAGAGACCCAGTACTTC CSARDLYSGGQETQYF many TRBJ2-5 TRBV20-1 TRBD2
TGTGCCAGCAGCTTAGAACTAGCGGGGGGGCCGACAGATACGCAGTATTTT CASSLELAGGPTDTQYF many TRBJ2-3 TRBV7-2 TRBD2
TGTGCCAGCAGCTTAGCGGCAGGTCAAGGCTACACCTTC CASSLAAGQGYTF many TRBJ1-2 TRBV7-2 .
TGTGCCAGCAGTTCGGCGGGGGCTAATAATGAGCAGTTCTTC CASSSAGANNEQFF many TRBJ2-1 TRBV12-3/TRBV12-4 .